One and the same sample provided the 5 T cell receptor beta chains below, sequenced in a study of monozygotic twins with inflammatory bowel disease (dated 2019 in TCRdb). The receptor library was made with 5' RACE. The listed sequencing device is Illumina HiSeq 2500. TCRdb reprocessed the reads, reporting each CDR3 protein sequence once and no DNA. This sample's table has entries for about 150,000 distinct CDR3 sequences. Of the sample, more than 1% falls within the top ten clones. Specimen: blood. These receptors all stem from a human donor with ulcerative colitis or Crohn's disease, or a healthy co-twin of an affected twin (not recorded which).

The V and J genes are TRBV5-5 and TRBJ1-1; the D gene TCRdb calls, TRBD1, cannot be checked with no DNA. CDR3 length: 15 residues. CDR1 and CDR2 from the germline V gene are SGHKS and YYEKEE (reference sequence). The CDR3 loop reads CASSLIQGRTTEAFF.

The CDR3: CASRTVADTEAFF. The chain employs TRBV27 and TRBJ1-1; TCRdb returns TRBD1, unconfirmable since there is no DNA. Germline values: CDR1 MNHEY, CDR2 SMNVEV (reference sequence). CDR3 length equals 13 residues.

The genes are TRBV12-3 or TRBV12-4 and TRBJ2-7; TCRdb designates TRBD1, a call that cannot be tested without DNA. This CDR3 region has 16 residues. This CDR3 is CTSRPKAGTGAYEQYF.

The CDR3 protein is CATSRAGQETQYF. This sequence joins TRBV24-1 and TRBJ2-5; the D call of TRBD1 rests on TCRdb alone, since no DNA is present to check it. The CDR3 extends over 13 amino acids. CDR1 and CDR2 (germline): KGHDR, SFDVKD.

This sequence joins TRBV9 and TRBJ2-7. The CDR3 has 13 amino acids. Germline V gene sequence: CDR1 SGDLS, CDR2 YYNGEE. CDR3 loop: CASSVEGVYEQYF.